A selection of T cell receptor beta chains follows, all from one sample in a study of regulatory T cells in long-lasting Graves disease. TCRdb analysed the multiplex PCR reads with MiXCR anew, one entry per CDR3 protein. The sample consists of hundreds of thousands of distinct CDR3 sequences, about 17% of them appearing once. These sequences were also reported in another study, on T cells in Graves' hyperthyroidism and ophthalmopathy.

The material was peripheral blood mononuclear cells (PBMCs), obtained at new diagnosis, from a patient treated with antithyroid drugs. The receptors come from a woman in her thirties with Graves disease. Each CDR3 is given with its conserved first and last residue. A D gene is named only where the DNA matches it firmly. Only some rows state a clone size, as once, few, many or a class for expanded clones.

abundance,d_gene,j_gene,v_gene,CDR3aa,CDR3nt
many,NA,TRBJ1-1,TRBV7-8,CASSLVGRANTEAFF,TGTGCCAGCAGCTTAGTGGGGAGAGCGAACACTGAAGCTTTCTTT
many,TRBD2,TRBJ2-7,TRBV10-3,CAISRLAGGEKYF,TGTGCCATCAGCCGACTAGCGGGAGGCGAAAAGTACTTC
NA,NA,TRBJ2-2,TRBV10-1,CASRVQVAGAGELFF,TGTGCCAGCAGGGTGCAGGTAGCAGGCGCCGGGGAGCTGTTTTTT
NA,TRBD1,TRBJ1-1,TRBV7-3,CASSQGAGGTEAFF,TGTGCCAGCAGTCAGGGGGCGGGGGGCACTGAAGCTTTCTTT
few,TRBD1,TRBJ2-2,TRBV3-1,CASSRTGGSTGELFF,TGTGCCAGCAGCAGGACAGGGGGAAGCACCGGGGAGCTGTTTTTT
few,TRBD1,TRBJ2-3,TRBV19,CASSSSGTGESTDTQYF,TGTGCCAGTAGTTCATCCGGGACAGGGGAGAGCACAGATACGCAGTATTTT
many,TRBD1,TRBJ1-2,TRBV6-5,CASSYLGQAAPTF,TGTGCCAGCAGTTACTTGGGACAGGCCGCTCCCACCTTC
few,NA,TRBJ1-5,TRBV27,CASSLNQYQPQHF,TGTGCCAGCAGTCTCAACCAGTACCAGCCCCAGCATTTT
many,TRBD2,TRBJ2-1,TRBV20-1,CSAQAGSSYNEQFF,TGCAGTGCCCAAGCGGGATCTTCCTACAATGAGCAGTTCTTC
few,TRBD1,TRBJ1-4,TRBV12-3/TRBV12-4,CASSLQGAREKLFF,TGTGCCAGCAGTTTACAGGGGGCGAGGGAAAAACTGTTTTTT
NA,TRBD2,TRBJ2-1,TRBV6-9,CASSYLGEGTRDEQFF,TGTGCCAGCAGTTACTTGGGGGAGGGTACAAGGGATGAGCAGTTCTTC
NA,NA,TRBJ2-1,TRBV20-1,CSATNGGYSYNEQFF,TGCAGTGCTACCAACGGCGGGTACTCCTACAATGAGCAGTTCTTC
many,TRBD2,TRBJ2-7,TRBV4-1,CASSQDASGNYEQYF,TGCGCCAGCAGCCAAGACGCTAGCGGAAACTACGAGCAGTACTTC
NA,TRBD2,TRBJ2-1,TRBV28,CASSRTSGREFF,TGTGCCAGCAGCCGGACTAGCGGGAGGGAGTTCTTC
many,TRBD2,TRBJ2-5,TRBV20-1,CSARDVGLGQETQYF,TGCAGTGCTAGAGATGTGGGACTAGGCCAAGAGACCCAGTACTTC
medium-sized,NA,TRBJ1-1,TRBV20-1,CSATQDPPFMNTEAFF,TGCAGTGCCACACAGGACCCTCCGTTCATGAACACTGAAGCTTTCTTT
NA,TRBD1,TRBJ1-1,TRBV5-4,CASSLVGTGREAFF,TGTGCCAGCAGCTTGGTTGGGACAGGGCGTGAAGCTTTCTTT
few,TRBD2,TRBJ2-5,TRBV20-1,CSARAGGGETQYF,TGCAGTGCTAGGGCGGGAGGCGGAGAGACCCAGTACTTC
many,TRBD2,TRBJ2-2,TRBV28,CASTSGGRWTGELFF,TGTGCCAGCACCTCGGGGGGGAGGTGGACCGGGGAGCTGTTTTTT
few,NA,TRBJ2-6,TRBV12-3/TRBV12-4,CASTSAFSSGANVLTF,TGTGCCAGCACCTCGGCCTTTAGCTCTGGGGCCAACGTCCTGACTTTC
NA,TRBD2,TRBJ2-7,TRBV3-1,CASSPPRRSGGGYEQYF,TGTGCCAGCAGCCCTCCTAGGAGGAGCGGCGGGGGGTACGAGCAGTACTTC
few,TRBD1,TRBJ2-1,TRBV10-3,CAGGQGHNEQFF,TGTGCCGGGGGACAGGGCCACAATGAGCAGTTCTTC
few,TRBD2,TRBJ2-1,TRBV6-1,CASQAELAGVSEQFF,TGTGCCAGTCAAGCAGAACTAGCGGGAGTGTCTGAGCAGTTCTTC
many,TRBD2,TRBJ2-5,TRBV20-1,CSGDGRAGEETQYF,TGCAGTGGTGACGGGAGGGCCGGTGAAGAGACCCAGTACTTC
many,NA,TRBJ2-7,TRBV18,CASSARDGSYEQYF,TGTGCCAGCTCGGCGAGGGACGGATCCTACGAGCAGTACTTC
few,TRBD2,TRBJ2-1,TRBV9,CASSSKRREPKSYNEQFF,TGTGCCAGCAGCTCTAAGAGGCGGGAGCCGAAGTCCTACAATGAGCAGTTCTTC
many,NA,TRBJ2-7,TRBV6-1,CASSVAGHSKAYEQYF,TGTGCCAGTTCTGTGGCAGGACATTCAAAAGCCTACGAGCAGTACTTC
few,NA,TRBJ2-6,TRBV6-5,CASSYEGRNPSGANVLTF,TGTGCCAGCAGTTACGAGGGCAGGAACCCTTCTGGGGCCAACGTCCTGACTTTC
many,TRBD2,TRBJ2-7,TRBV7-2,CASSLARGGPYEQYF,TGTGCCAGCAGCTTAGCGCGCGGGGGTCCCTACGAGCAGTACTTC
many,NA,TRBJ2-1,TRBV5-1,CASSLVSPRYNEQFF,TGCGCCAGCAGCTTGGTGTCTCCCCGGTACAATGAGCAGTTCTTC
many,NA,TRBJ1-6,TRBV28,CASSLFLSGINSPLHF,TGTGCCAGCAGTTTATTTCTTTCAGGGATTAATTCACCCCTCCACTTT
NA,NA,TRBJ2-7,TRBV11-2,CASSVFTTSSYEQYF,TGTGCCAGCAGCGTATTTACCACGAGCTCCTACGAGCAGTACTTC
many,NA,TRBJ1-3,TRBV28,CASRRGGSFSGNTIYF,TGTGCCAGCAGGCGCGGAGGGTCCTTCTCTGGAAACACCATATATTTT
many,TRBD2,TRBJ2-1,TRBV30,CAWIQAGGPYNEQFF,TGTGCCTGGATCCAAGCGGGAGGGCCGTACAATGAGCAGTTCTTC
many,NA,TRBJ1-1,TRBV6-1,CASEQGPDTEAFF,TGTGCCAGTGAACAGGGTCCGGACACTGAAGCTTTCTTT
few,NA,TRBJ1-4,TRBV29-1,CSVQYPTGFDPTLSDEKLFF,TGCAGCGTTCAATATCCAACAGGTTTTGATCCAACACTTTCAGATGAAAAACTGTTTTTT
NA,NA,TRBJ1-5,TRBV19,CASTGFRGLQPQHF,TGTGCCAGTACCGGGTTCCGGGGTCTCCAGCCCCAGCATTTT
many,NA,TRBJ2-2,TRBV18,CASSPAKNTGELFF,TGTGCCAGCTCACCAGCCAAGAACACCGGGGAGCTGTTTTTT
many,NA,TRBJ2-6,TRBV2,CASDDSSGANVLTF,TGTGCCAGCGACGACTCTTCTGGGGCCAACGTCCTGACTTTC
many,NA,TRBJ2-7,TRBV15,CATSREAATYEQYF,TGTGCCACCAGCAGAGAGGCGGCTACCTACGAGCAGTACTTC
NA,NA,TRBJ1-2,TRBV9,CASSPDPANYGYTF,TGTGCCAGCAGCCCCGATCCAGCTAACTATGGCTACACCTTC
few,NA,TRBJ2-3,TRBV27,CASSLLQDTDTQYF,TGTGCCAGCAGTTTATTGCAAGACACAGATACGCAGTATTTT
many,TRBD1,TRBJ1-1,TRBV5-5,CASSLQRDSVNTEAFF,TGTGCCAGCAGCCTCCAAAGGGACAGCGTGAACACTGAAGCTTTCTTT
many,NA,TRBJ1-6,TRBV9,CASSAGEPYNSPLHF,TGTGCCAGCAGCGCAGGGGAACCCTATAATTCACCCCTCCACTTT
many,NA,TRBJ2-2,TRBV5-1,CASRRQAQNTGELFF,TGCGCCAGCAGGAGACAGGCCCAGAACACCGGGGAGCTGTTTTTT
few,NA,TRBJ2-7,TRBV10-3,CAISDPEIGYGQYF,TGTGCCATCAGTGATCCCGAGATCGGCTACGGGCAGTACTTC
many,NA,TRBJ1-5,TRBV18,CASSTGRVNQPQHF,TGTGCCAGCTCAACAGGGCGGGTCAATCAGCCCCAGCATTTT
few,NA,TRBJ2-2,TRBV20-1,CSAQAWGRGGELFF,TGCAGTGCCCAAGCTTGGGGGCGCGGCGGGGAGCTGTTTTTT
many,NA,TRBJ2-7,TRBV2,CASRYDLRDEQYF,TGTGCCAGCAGGTACGACCTCAGGGACGAGCAGTACTTC
many,NA,TRBJ2-1,TRBV20-1,CSAREGDEQFF,TGCAGTGCTAGGGAGGGGGACGAGCAGTTCTTC
few,TRBD1,TRBJ1-6,TRBV6-2/TRBV6-3,CASSYRDRVSALHF,TGTGCCAGCAGTTACCGGGACAGGGTGTCAGCCCTCCACTTT
few,NA,TRBJ2-2,TRBV7-3,CASSLTVNQGTGELFF,TGTGCCAGCAGCTTAACTGTCAACCAGGGCACCGGGGAGCTGTTTTTT